These 23 T cell receptor beta chains originate from one sample sequenced in a study of identical twins. TCRdb reanalysed the 5' RACE reads using MiXCR and keeps one entry per CDR3 protein. The repertoire holds 600,000 to 850,000 distinct CDR3 sequences, with roughly 20% as singletons. Another study also made use of these data, one on T cells expressing NK-cell markers.

The sample comprised PBMCs. The receptors come from a woman between 18 and 29 years old in good health.

There are a few counts of this clonotype. The chain couples TRBV7-2 to TRBJ1-2, with a possible D match to TRBD1 (6 bases). Trimming took 2 bases from V and 7 from J, leaving 17 bases between them. This CDR3 comprises 15 residues. The germline CDR1 and CDR2 sequences are SGHTA and FQGNSA. CDR3 nucleotide sequence: TGTGCCAGCAGCTTAAATACAGGGTCTACGGGTGGCTACACCTTC. Amino acid sequence: CASSLNTGSTGGYTF.

The V gene is TRBV7-9, the J gene TRBJ2-3; 8 positions agree with TRBD1. V was pared by 4 bases and J by 2 bases, with 5 bases of the junction left unmatched. The CDR3 covers 15 residues. Germline assignment: CDR1 SEHNR and CDR2 FQNEAQ (reference sequence). Written as DNA, the CDR3 is TGTGCCAGCAGCTCGGACAGGGCCTACACAGATACGCAGTATTTT. Protein: CASSSDRAYTDTQYF.

The chain combines TRBV18 with TRBJ2-3, with no clear D. The CDR3 runs 14 residues. The germline V gene encodes CDR1 KGHSH and CDR2 LQKENI. V was clipped by 2 bases and J by 4 bases, with 10 bases between them. The CDR3 DNA reads TGTGCCAGCTCACCAATGACGTCTCCAGATACGCAGTATTTT. This gives the protein CASSPMTSPDTQYF.

This clonotype has only a few counts. The chain is built from TRBV27 and TRBJ2-1; 10 positions match TRBD2. The trim removed 3 bases at V and 8 bases at J, leaving 13 bases unmatched. Germline V lookup: CDR1 MNHEY, CDR2 SMNVEV (reference sequence). This CDR3 comprises 17 residues. In DNA, the CDR3 is TGTGCCAGCAGTTTTCCCGGAGCGGGAGGGCCAACCCATGAGCAGTTCTTC. Residues: CASSFPGAGGPTHEQFF.

This clonotype appeared a single time. The chain combines TRBV14 with TRBJ1-5; 8 nucleotides align to TRBD1. The CDR3 has 16 residues. The germline CDR1 and CDR2 sequences are SGHDN and FVKESK. With 4 bases clipped from V and 2 bases from J, the junction kept 7 bases outside the gene matches. CDR3 sequence: CASSLSGTGGNQPQHF. CDR3 in DNA: TGTGCCAGCAGCCTCTCCGGGACAGGTGGCAATCAGCCCCAGCATTTT.

The rearrangement uses TRBV12-3 or TRBV12-4 and TRBJ2-1; D is possibly TRBD2 (5 bases). Trimming took off 5 bases at V and 11 bases at J, with 16 bases between the two ends. The CDR3 spans 13 residues. The CDR3 sequence: CASSPPPTSKQFF. The CDR3 DNA is TGTGCCAGCAGTCCCCCCCCTACTAGTAAGCAGTTCTTC.

This clonotype was found a few times. The chain uses TRBV11-2 and TRBJ2-2; the match to TRBD1 covers 9 bases. Germline CDR1 and CDR2: SGHAT and FQNNGV. After removal of 5 bases from V and 0 bases from J, the junction contained 4 bases not matched to a gene. The CDR3 is 16 residues long. The chain's CDR3 is CASSPRQGANTGELFF. The DNA for the CDR3 is TGTGCCAGCAGCCCGAGACAGGGGGCGAACACCGGGGAGCTGTTTTTT. Supplemented by reference TRBV11-2 and TRBJ2-2, the full variable domain reads EAGVAQSPRYKIIEKRQSVAFWCNPISGHATLYWYQQILGQGPKLLIQFQNNGVVDDSQLPKDRFSAERLKGVDSTLKIQPAKLEDSAVYLCASSPRQGANTGELFFGEGSRLTVL.

The V call is TRBV6-6, the J call TRBJ1-5; D call uncertain. This CDR3 spans 12 amino acids. Trimming removed 5 bases at V and 4 bases at J, with 6 bases between. Per the germline V gene, CDR1 is MNHNY and CDR2 is SVGAGI (reference sequence). The CDR3 DNA follows: TGTGCCAGCAGTCAACCTAATCAGCCCCAGCATTTT. As protein: CASSQPNQPQHF.

This clonotype was counted only a few times. The chain combines TRBV4-3 with TRBJ2-1, with 13 bases fitting TRBD2. Per the germline V gene, CDR1 is LGHNA and CDR2 is YSLEER. The CDR3 is made up of 15 amino acids. With V trimmed by 4 bases and J by 8 bases, 5 bases remained unmatched. The chain's CDR3 is CASSPGLAGAYEQFF. The CDR3, as DNA: TGCGCCAGCAGCCCAGGACTAGCGGGAGCATATGAGCAGTTCTTC.

This clonotype has a handful of counts. The rearrangement uses TRBV7-8 and TRBJ1-4; 9 bases align to TRBD1. This CDR3 region has 17 residues. The V gene end was trimmed by 2 bases and the J gene end by 4 bases; junction bases not matched to a gene: 8. Germline V gives CDR1 SGHVS, CDR2 FQNEAQ. The CDR3 loop is CASSLLATGGLNEKLFF. CDR3 DNA: TGTGCCAGCAGCTTACTTGCGACAGGGGGGCTTAATGAAAAACTGTTTTTT.

The chain uses TRBV21-1 and TRBJ2-7; the table assigns TRBD2, which was not confirmed against the DNA. TRBV21-1 is a pseudogene. The CDR3 has 17 residues. CDR3 DNA: TGTGCCAGCAGCTCTCGGACTAGCGGGAGAGTCGCCTACGAGCAGTACTTC. Amino acid sequence: CASSSRTSGRVAYEQYF.

The rearrangement uses TRBV20-1 and TRBJ1-1; no clear D gene. Trimming cost V 6 bases and J 5 bases, with 16 bases left between them. CDR1 DFQATT and CDR2 SNEGSKA come from the germline V gene (reference sequence). The CDR3 runs 13 residues. The CDR3 DNA follows: TGCAGTGCCCACGCTCCCGAGAATACTGAAGCTTTCTTT. Its protein product is CSAHAPENTEAFF.

This sequence joins TRBV29-1 and TRBJ2-7; D is possibly TRBD2 (5 bases). V was pared by 7 bases and J by 3 bases, with 10 bases between. The CDR3 runs to 11 residues. The germline V gene encodes CDR1 SQVTM and CDR2 ANQGSEA. CDR3 amino acids: CSGGEGYEQYF. The CDR3 nucleotides are TGCAGCGGTGGAGAGGGCTACGAGCAGTACTTC.

A few counts support this clonotype. The J gene is TRBJ1-1, the V gene TRBV12-3 or TRBV12-4; tentatively, D is TRBD1 (6 bases). The CDR3 runs 14 residues. V was pared by 7 bases and J by 1 base, with 13 bases between. CDR3 in amino acids: CASILGQTNTEAFF. CDR3 DNA sequence: TGTGCCAGCATCTTAGGACAGACGAACACTGAAGCTTTCTTT.

The V call is TRBV5-6, the J call TRBJ2-1, with no clear D. Germline values: CDR1 SGHDT, CDR2 YYEEEE. V lost 7 bases and J lost 5, with 19 bases in between. This CDR3 is built from 15 residues. The CDR3 DNA reads TGTGCCAGCGGGCCGGACCTTAAGTCTCACAATGAGCAGTTCTTC. Protein: CASGPDLKSHNEQFF. Together with reference TRBV5-6 and TRBJ2-1, the CDR3 gives the full variable domain: DAGVTQSPTHLIKTRGQQVTLRCSPKSGHDTVSWYQQALGQGPQFIFQYYEEEERQRGNFPDRFSGHQFPNYSSELNVNALLLGDSALYLCASGPDLKSHNEQFFGPGTRLTVL.

Ten or more counts support this clonotype. V is TRBV5-1 and J is TRBJ2-2, with a possible D match to TRBD2 (5 bases). CDR3 length: 13 residues. The V gene's germline CDR1 is SGHRS and CDR2 YFSETQ. Trimming removed 7 bases at V and 0 bases at J, with 7 bases between. CDR3 nucleotides: TGCGCCAGCGGGGAGCCGAACACCGGGGAGCTGTTTTTT. Amino acids: CASGEPNTGELFF.

This clonotype has more than one count but fewer than ten. Compared with germline, one end of the junction differs, possibly owing to a read error. The gene calls are TRBV6-5 and TRBJ2-4; possibly TRBD1 or TRBD2 for D (5 bases each). The V gene's germline CDR1 is MNHEY and CDR2 SVGAGI. This CDR3 has 15 amino acids. In DNA, the CDR3 is TGTGCCAGCAGTTACACGAATCGTTCGCCGGGACGAAACACCTTC. Encoded protein: CASSYTNRSPGRNTF.

The chain combines TRBV6-1 with TRBJ2-3; TRBD2 agrees at 7 bases. The germline V gene encodes CDR1 MNHNS and CDR2 SASEGT. V shed 10 bases and J 3 bases; nucleotides not matched to a gene: 13. CDR3 length: 15 amino acids. CDR3 in DNA: TGTGCCACCACCTCCCAGCGGGAAAGAACAGATACGCAGTATTTT. Translation: CATTSQRERTDTQYF.

This clonotype was detected only a few times. This rearrangement joins TRBV20-1 to TRBJ2-7; unclear D gene. CDR1 and CDR2 from the germline V gene are DFQATT and SNEGSKA (reference sequence). The CDR3 extends over 14 amino acids. The CDR3 DNA reads TGCGCCTCCAAACCCACCCGGAGCTCCTACGAGCAGTACTTC. This encodes CASKPTRSSYEQYF.

The rearrangement links TRBV5-1 to TRBJ2-1; D gene ambiguous. CDR3 length equals 15 residues. Between the trimmed V and J ends, which lost 1 base and 0 bases, there was a span of 8 bases. The germline V gene has CDR1 SGHRS and CDR2 YFSETQ. CDR3 bases: TGCGCCAGCAGCTTGTTAATGAGCTCCTACAATGAGCAGTTCTTC. Amino acid sequence: CASSLLMSSYNEQFF.

V and J are TRBV13 and TRBJ2-2; D is perhaps TRBD2 (5 bases). The V and J ends lost 5 bases and 0 bases respectively, with 10 bases between them. The CDR3 runs 15 residues. Germline V gives CDR1 PRHDT, CDR2 FYEKMQ (reference sequence). CDR3 in amino acids: CASSTGLTNTGELFF. The CDR3 region has the DNA TGTGCCAGCAGCACCGGACTTACGAACACCGGGGAGCTGTTTTTT.

The chain is built from TRBV21-1 and TRBJ1-5. TRBV21-1 corresponds to a pseudogene. The CDR3 has 19 amino acids. The DNA of the CDR3 is TGTGCCAGCAGCAAAGGAGGAAACAGATTCCTCTATAGCAATCAGCCCCAGCATTTT. Encoded protein: CASSKGGNRFLYSNQPQHF.

This clonotype has just a few counts. This sequence joins TRBV6-5 and TRBJ2-7; tentatively, D is TRBD1 (5 bases). The ends were cut back, 4 bases at V and 0 bases at J, with 10 bases in the middle. CDR3 length: 14 residues. CDR1 and CDR2 (germline): MNHEY, SVGAGI. DNA for the CDR3: TGTGCCAGCAGTTCACAGGTCTACTCCTACGAGCAGTACTTC. This codes for CASSSQVYSYEQYF.